The rows below give T cell receptor beta chains drawn from one sample of a study of T cell changes during pregnancy in multiple sclerosis. The method was immunoSEQ multiplex PCR; TCRdb's version includes in-frame clones alone and lacks a portion of them. This table holds about 57,000 clones, approximately 90% found once. Specimen: CD4+ T cells from peripheral blood mononuclear cells, collected in the third trimester of pregnancy. The receptors stem from a female donor with multiple sclerosis, enrolled in a pregnancy study. Each CDR3 is given with its conserved first and last residue. The D gene is left open where the match is weak. Some rows have no size entry. The others give once, few or many, or a class for an expanded clone.

V: TRBV6-4; J: TRBJ1-3; D: TRBD1; size: once; CDR3: CAISNRGHSGNTIYF; DNA: TGTGCCATCAGTAACAGGGGTCACTCTGGAAACACCATATATTTT
V: TRBV27; J: TRBJ2-7; D: TRBD1; size: NA; CDR3: CASSNLGQGSYEQYF; DNA: TGTGCCAGCAGTAACCTGGGACAGGGGTCCTACGAGCAGTACTTC
V: TRBV27; J: TRBJ1-5; D: NA; size: NA; CDR3: CASSLSIQTASNQPQHF; DNA: TGTGCCAGCAGTTTATCGATTCAGACAGCTAGCAATCAGCCCCAGCATTTT
V: TRBV6-5; J: TRBJ2-1; D: TRBD2; size: NA; CDR3: CATQRDSYNEQFF; DNA: TGTGCCACTCAGCGGGACTCCTACAATGAGCAGTTCTTC
V: TRBV9; J: TRBJ1-2; D: NA; size: once; CDR3: CASRHRDNYGYTF; DNA: TGTGCCAGCAGGCACAGGGATAACTATGGCTACACCTTC
V: TRBV10-3; J: TRBJ2-2; D: NA; size: NA; CDR3: CAISVKPSDHTGELFF; DNA: TGTGCCATCAGTGTCAAGCCCAGCGACCACACCGGGGAGCTGTTTTTT
V: TRBV7-8; J: TRBJ1-3; D: NA; size: NA; CDR3: CASSPQAAGGNTIYF; DNA: TGTGCCAGCAGTCCCCAGGCGGCGGGAGGAAACACCATATATTTT
V: TRBV6-5; J: TRBJ1-5; D: NA; size: NA; CDR3: CASSFSGNQPQHF; DNA: TGTGCCAGCAGTTTCAGCGGCAATCAGCCCCAGCATTTT
V: TRBV5-5; J: TRBJ1-1; D: NA; size: NA; CDR3: CASSLAATAEAFF; DNA: TGTGCCAGCAGCTTGGCCGCGACAGCCGAAGCTTTCTTT
V: TRBV19; J: TRBJ1-2; D: NA; size: NA; CDR3: CASKAGALLYGYTF; DNA: TGTGCCAGTAAGGCGGGGGCGCTCCTCTATGGCTACACCTTC
V: TRBV29-1; J: TRBJ2-3; D: NA; size: NA; CDR3: CSVGGGTQYF; DNA: TGCAGCGTGGGGGGTGGTACGCAGTATTTT
V: TRBV7-3; J: TRBJ1-1; D: TRBD1; size: NA; CDR3: CASSSGQGNTEAFF; DNA: TGTGCCAGCAGCTCTGGACAGGGGAACACTGAAGCTTTCTTT
V: TRBV11-2; J: TRBJ2-4; D: TRBD2; size: NA; CDR3: CASSASPSGPGGDIQYF; DNA: TGTGCCAGCAGCGCTTCCCCTAGCGGGCCTGGGGGGGACATTCAGTACTTC
V: TRBV19; J: TRBJ2-1; D: NA; size: NA; CDR3: CASSHRVRAYNEQFF; DNA: TGTGCCAGTAGCCACAGGGTTAGGGCCTACAATGAGCAGTTCTTC
V: TRBV5-6; J: TRBJ2-7; D: TRBD1; size: NA; CDR3: CASSFLDRAAYEQYF; DNA: TGTGCCAGCAGTTTCCTCGACAGGGCTGCCTACGAGCAGTACTTC
V: TRBV9; J: TRBJ2-2; D: NA; size: NA; CDR3: CASSVGVGELFF; DNA: TGTGCCAGCAGCGTAGGCGTCGGGGAGCTGTTTTTT
V: TRBV27; J: TRBJ2-3; D: TRBD1; size: NA; CDR3: CASSLHQGALPSYTDTQYF; DNA: TGTGCCAGCAGTTTACATCAGGGGGCCCTCCCAAGTTACACAGATACGCAGTATTTT
V: TRBV6-5; J: TRBJ1-2; D: NA; size: NA; CDR3: CASSSPTWGIYGYTF; DNA: TGTGCCAGCAGTTCCCCGACCTGGGGCATCTATGGCTACACCTTC
V: TRBV9; J: TRBJ1-6; D: TRBD1; size: NA; CDR3: CASSVEGQGGSPLHF; DNA: TGTGCCAGCAGCGTAGAGGGACAGGGTGGTTCACCCCTCCACTTT
V: TRBV5-1; J: TRBJ2-5; D: TRBD2; size: NA; CDR3: CASSFPRGGVEETQYF; DNA: TGCGCCAGCAGCTTCCCCCGGGGAGGGGTAGAAGAGACCCAGTACTTC
V: TRBV12-5; J: TRBJ1-1; D: NA; size: NA; CDR3: CASGSETGLEAFF; DNA: TGTGCTAGTGGTTCCGAGACAGGTCTTGAAGCTTTCTTT
V: TRBV7-3; J: TRBJ1-2; D: NA; size: NA; CDR3: CASSLGGVANYGYTF; DNA: TGTGCCAGCAGCTTGGGGGGGGTTGCTAACTATGGCTACACCTTC
V: TRBV6-1; J: TRBJ1-1; D: TRBD1; size: NA; CDR3: CASSETGQGGTEAFF; DNA: TGTGCCAGCAGTGAAACGGGACAGGGGGGCACTGAAGCTTTCTTT
V: TRBV5-4; J: TRBJ2-2; D: NA; size: NA; CDR3: CASSLGQETGELFF; DNA: TGTGCCAGCAGCTTGGGACAGGAGACCGGGGAGCTGTTTTTT
V: TRBV19; J: TRBJ2-1; D: NA; size: NA; CDR3: CASKTGLLGEQFF; DNA: TGTGCCAGTAAGACGGGGTTATTAGGTGAGCAGTTCTTC
V: TRBV7-3; J: TRBJ2-5; D: TRBD2; size: NA; CDR3: CASSLTGSRLAVQETQYF; DNA: TGTGCCAGCAGCTTAACTGGCTCTCGACTAGCGGTCCAAGAGACCCAGTACTTC
V: TRBV29-1; J: TRBJ2-1; D: NA; size: NA; CDR3: CSVSLTKTGFGNNEQFF; DNA: TGCAGCGTCTCCTTGACCAAAACAGGGTTTGGCAACAATGAGCAGTTCTTC
V: TRBV25-1; J: TRBJ1-2; D: TRBD1; size: NA; CDR3: CASSQQGLGYTF; DNA: TGTGCCAGCAGCCAACAGGGGCTTGGCTACACCTTC
V: TRBV7-2; J: TRBJ1-6; D: NA; size: NA; CDR3: CASNIKGNRAYNSPLHF; DNA: TGTGCCAGCAATATCAAAGGGAACAGGGCCTATAATTCACCCCTCCACTTT
V: TRBV5-1; J: TRBJ1-2; D: NA; size: NA; CDR3: CASSPGTSLYTF; DNA: TGCGCCAGCAGCCCAGGGACAAGCCTCTACACCTTC
V: TRBV4-2; J: TRBJ2-3; D: NA; size: NA; CDR3: CASSQVKTSSTDTQYF; DNA: TGTGCCAGCAGCCAAGTCAAGACTTCTAGCACAGATACGCAGTATTTT
V: TRBV27; J: TRBJ1-3; D: NA; size: NA; CDR3: CASSTESSGNTIYF; DNA: TGTGCCAGCAGTACAGAGAGCTCTGGAAACACCATATATTTT
V: TRBV7-3; J: TRBJ2-5; D: TRBD2; size: NA; CDR3: CASSLLAGGLETQYF; DNA: TGTGCCAGCAGCTTACTAGCGGGGGGCCTGGAGACCCAGTACTTC
V: TRBV7-9; J: TRBJ2-7; D: TRBD2; size: NA; CDR3: CASSLRNPDLAGPYEQYF; DNA: TGTGCCAGCAGCCTCCGTAATCCCGACTTAGCGGGTCCGTACGAGCAGTACTTC
V: TRBV30; J: TRBJ1-2; D: NA; size: NA; CDR3: CAWTSGLGYTF; DNA: TGTGCCTGGACATCGGGTCTGGGCTACACCTTC
V: TRBV25-1; J: TRBJ2-1; D: TRBD2; size: NA; CDR3: CASSDGGSGTYNEQFF; DNA: TGTGCCAGCAGTGATGGGGGTAGCGGGACCTACAATGAGCAGTTCTTC
V: TRBV7-9; J: TRBJ2-3; D: TRBD1; size: NA; CDR3: CASSFGQGVDTDTQYF; DNA: TGTGCCAGCAGCTTTGGACAGGGTGTTGACACAGATACGCAGTATTTT
V: TRBV7-2; J: TRBJ2-1; D: TRBD2; size: NA; CDR3: CASSTGTSGSYNEQFF; DNA: TGTGCCAGCAGCACAGGGACTAGCGGGAGTTATAATGAGCAGTTCTTC
V: TRBV5-5; J: TRBJ2-1; D: NA; size: NA; CDR3: CASSLTGEVYNEQFF; DNA: TGTGCCAGCAGCTTGACGGGGGAGGTCTACAATGAGCAGTTCTTC
V: TRBV12-5; J: TRBJ1-4; D: TRBD1; size: NA; CDR3: CASGPGQGFEKLFF; DNA: TGTGCTAGTGGGCCGGGACAGGGTTTTGAAAAACTGTTTTTT
V: TRBV18; J: TRBJ1-2; D: NA; size: NA; CDR3: CASSPPSTGLSDGYTF; DNA: TGTGCCAGCTCACCACCGTCCACAGGGTTGTCAGATGGCTACACCTTC
V: TRBV28; J: TRBJ2-3; D: TRBD2; size: once; CDR3: CASTKAPGLAQDTQYF; DNA: TGTGCCAGCACCAAAGCGCCGGGACTAGCTCAAGATACGCAGTATTTT
V: TRBV12-5; J: TRBJ2-7; D: TRBD2; size: NA; CDR3: CASGFARVAGSSYEQYF; DNA: TGTGCTAGTGGTTTTGCCCGAGTAGCGGGAAGCTCCTACGAGCAGTACTTC
V: TRBV7-9; J: TRBJ1-3; D: NA; size: NA; CDR3: CASSPGTTGNTIYF; DNA: TGTGCCAGCAGTCCTGGGACAACTGGAAACACCATATATTTT
V: TRBV11-2; J: TRBJ2-1; D: NA; size: NA; CDR3: CASSLRAGWNEQFF; DNA: TGTGCCAGCAGCTTAAGGGCAGGGTGGAATGAGCAGTTCTTC
V: TRBV29-1; J: TRBJ1-1; D: TRBD1; size: NA; CDR3: CSVGRQGNTEAFF; DNA: TGCAGCGTTGGACGACAGGGGAACACTGAAGCTTTCTTT
V: TRBV19; J: TRBJ2-3; D: NA; size: NA; CDR3: CASSIGSVADTQYF; DNA: TGTGCCAGTAGTATCGGTTCGGTGGCAGATACGCAGTATTTT
V: TRBV11-3; J: TRBJ2-1; D: NA; size: once; CDR3: CASSISGGENEQFF; DNA: TGTGCCAGCAGCATTAGCGGAGGGGAGAATGAGCAGTTCTTC
V: TRBV18; J: TRBJ2-1; D: TRBD2; size: NA; CDR3: CASETRGGSSNEQFF; DNA: TGTGCCAGCGAGACACGCGGCGGGAGTTCCAATGAGCAGTTCTTC
V: TRBV27; J: TRBJ1-6; D: NA; size: NA; CDR3: CASNALIGRAVGSPLHF; DNA: TGTGCCAGCAACGCCCTCATTGGCAGGGCGGTAGGTTCACCCCTCCACTTT
V: TRBV27; J: TRBJ1-2; D: TRBD1; size: NA; CDR3: CASGPLDRDSGYTF; DNA: TGTGCCAGCGGACCGCTGGACAGGGACTCTGGCTACACCTTC